The subject of this entry is one T cell receptor beta chain. This record belongs to a study of blood T cell repertoires in COVID-19. About the study: There were acute and convalescent COVID-19 samples, and they came from the United States, Italy and Spain. Nucleic acid was either cDNA or gDNA, and it came from T cells, B-cell-depleted T cells, or PBMCs.

The Seattle patients, enrolled during active infection, were followed longitudinally. Per the authors' pipeline: Estimates of nucleated cell counts were drawn from the amplification of reference gene primers. The table came from immunoSEQ multiplex PCR; TCRdb's copy has only in-frame clones and leaves some out. V and J calls and clone size are given by that table; D and trimming were obtained from the DNA. The sample holds roughly 180,000 clones, 70% to 90% seen once. Trimming removed 2 bases from V and 8 bases from J; junction bases left unmatched: 5. The CDR3 runs to 15 residues. CDR1 is LGHNA and CDR2 is YSLEER in the germline V gene.

This sequence originates from a woman in her forties or fifties with COVID-19, enrolled during active disease. J is TRBJ1-6 and V is TRBV4-3; 8 bases are shared with TRBD1. Sequencing used peripheral blood. The CDR3 DNA reads as TGCGCCAGCAGCCAACCCGACAGGGGTGATTCACCCCTCCACTTT. It encodes CASSQPDRGDSPLHF.